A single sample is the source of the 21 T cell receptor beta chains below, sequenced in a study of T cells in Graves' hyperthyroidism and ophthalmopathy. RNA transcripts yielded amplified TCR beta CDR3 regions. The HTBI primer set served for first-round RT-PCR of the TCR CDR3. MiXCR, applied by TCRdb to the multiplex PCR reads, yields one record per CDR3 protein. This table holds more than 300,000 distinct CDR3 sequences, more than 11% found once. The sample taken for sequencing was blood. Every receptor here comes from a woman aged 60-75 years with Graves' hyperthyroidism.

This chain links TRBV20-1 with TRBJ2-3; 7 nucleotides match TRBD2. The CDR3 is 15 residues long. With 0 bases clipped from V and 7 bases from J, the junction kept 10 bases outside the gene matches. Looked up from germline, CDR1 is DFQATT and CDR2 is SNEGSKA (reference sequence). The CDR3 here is CSARDWASGRNTQYF. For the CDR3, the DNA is TGCAGTGCTAGAGATTGGGCTAGCGGTCGGAATACGCAGTATTTT.

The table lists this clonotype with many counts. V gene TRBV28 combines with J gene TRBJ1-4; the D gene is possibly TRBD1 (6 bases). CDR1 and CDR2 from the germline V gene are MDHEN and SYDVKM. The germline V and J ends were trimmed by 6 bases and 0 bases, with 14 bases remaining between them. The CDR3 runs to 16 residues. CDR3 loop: CASSGQLGATNEKLFF. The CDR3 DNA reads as TGTGCCAGCAGCGGACAGCTCGGGGCAACTAATGAAAAACTGTTTTTT.

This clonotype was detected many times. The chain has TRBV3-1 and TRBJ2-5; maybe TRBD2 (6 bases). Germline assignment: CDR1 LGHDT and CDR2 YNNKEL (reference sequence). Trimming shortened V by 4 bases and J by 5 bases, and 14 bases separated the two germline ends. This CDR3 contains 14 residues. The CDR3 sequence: CASSLRASGETQYF. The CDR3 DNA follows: TGTGCCAGCAGCCTTAGGGCCAGCGGGGAGACCCAGTACTTC.

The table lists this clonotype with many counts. CDR3 DNA: TGTGCCAGCAGTGTCGGGGGGCCCCTCTACGAGCAGTACTTC. The encoded protein is CASSVGGPLYEQYF. This chain uses TRBV2 with TRBJ2-7; a weak D match, TRBD2 (7 bases). CDR1 and CDR2 (germline): SNHLY, FYNNEI. The CDR3 contains 14 residues. V was trimmed by 4 bases and J by 3 bases, leaving 13 bases between them.

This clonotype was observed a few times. The CDR3: CSARDRSYEQYF. The CDR3 bases are TGCAGTGCTCGGGACAGATCCTACGAGCAGTACTTC. The rearrangement links TRBV20-1 to TRBJ2-7; 7 bases match TRBD1. Germline V lookup: CDR1 DFQATT, CDR2 SNEGSKA (reference sequence). The V segment lost 5 bases and the J segment 1 base; nucleotides outside the gene matches: 2. The CDR3 runs to 12 residues.

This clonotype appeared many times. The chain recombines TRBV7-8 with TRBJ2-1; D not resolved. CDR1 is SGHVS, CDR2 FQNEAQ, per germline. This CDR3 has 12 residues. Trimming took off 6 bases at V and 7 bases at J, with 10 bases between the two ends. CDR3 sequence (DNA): TGTGCCAGCAGTCTCATGCGGAATGAGCAGTTCTTC. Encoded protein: CASSLMRNEQFF.

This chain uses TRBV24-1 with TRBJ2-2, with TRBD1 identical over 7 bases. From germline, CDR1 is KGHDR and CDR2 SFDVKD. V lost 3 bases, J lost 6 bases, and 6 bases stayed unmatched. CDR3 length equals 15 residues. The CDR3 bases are TGTGCCACCAGTGATGTACCGCAGGGGGCCGGGGAGCTGTTTTTT. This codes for CATSDVPQGAGELFF.

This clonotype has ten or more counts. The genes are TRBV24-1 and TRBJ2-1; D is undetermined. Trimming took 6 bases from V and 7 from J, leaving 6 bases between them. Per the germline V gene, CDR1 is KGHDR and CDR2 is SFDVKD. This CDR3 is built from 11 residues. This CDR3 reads CATSFRNEQFF. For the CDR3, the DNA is TGTGCCACCAGTTTTCGGAATGAGCAGTTCTTC.

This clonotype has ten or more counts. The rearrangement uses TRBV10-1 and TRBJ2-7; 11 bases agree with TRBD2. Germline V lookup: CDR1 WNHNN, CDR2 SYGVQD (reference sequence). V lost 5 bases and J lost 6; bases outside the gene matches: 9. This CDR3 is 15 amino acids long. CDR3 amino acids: CASSKRLAGFGEQYF. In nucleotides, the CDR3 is TGCGCCAGCAGTAAGCGACTAGCGGGATTCGGCGAGCAGTACTTC.

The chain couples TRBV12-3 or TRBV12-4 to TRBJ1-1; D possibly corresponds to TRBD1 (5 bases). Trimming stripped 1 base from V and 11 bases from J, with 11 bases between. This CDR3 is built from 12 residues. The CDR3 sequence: CASSLGRWGAFF. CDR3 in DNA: TGTGCCAGCAGTTTAGGCCGGTGGGGGGCTTTCTTT.

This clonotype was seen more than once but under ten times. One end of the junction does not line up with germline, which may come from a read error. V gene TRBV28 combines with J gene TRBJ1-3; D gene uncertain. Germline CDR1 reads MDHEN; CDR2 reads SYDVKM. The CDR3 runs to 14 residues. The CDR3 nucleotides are TGTGCCAGCAGCGGCGGCCCCTCTCGAAACACCATATATTTT. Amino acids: CASSGGPSRNTIYF.

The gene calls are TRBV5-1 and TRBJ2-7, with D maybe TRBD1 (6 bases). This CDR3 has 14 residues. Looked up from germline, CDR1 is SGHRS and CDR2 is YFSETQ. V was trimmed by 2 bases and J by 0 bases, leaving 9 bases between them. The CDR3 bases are TGCGCCAGCAGCTTTCAGGGGAGCTCCTACGAGCAGTACTTC. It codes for CASSFQGSSYEQYF.

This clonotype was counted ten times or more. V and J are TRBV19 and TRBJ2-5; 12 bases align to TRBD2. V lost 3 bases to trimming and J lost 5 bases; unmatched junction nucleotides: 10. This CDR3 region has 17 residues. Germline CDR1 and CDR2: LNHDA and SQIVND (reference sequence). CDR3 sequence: CASSIRRLAGVGETQYF. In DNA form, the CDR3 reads TGTGCCAGTAGTATTCGACGACTAGCGGGAGTGGGGGAGACCCAGTACTTC.

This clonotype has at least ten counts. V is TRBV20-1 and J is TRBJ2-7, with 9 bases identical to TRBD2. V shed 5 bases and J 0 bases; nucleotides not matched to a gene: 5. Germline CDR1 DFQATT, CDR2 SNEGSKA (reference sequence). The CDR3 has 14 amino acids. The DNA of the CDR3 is TGCAGTGCTTTGACTAGCGGTTTCTCCTACGAGCAGTACTTC. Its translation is CSALTSGFSYEQYF.

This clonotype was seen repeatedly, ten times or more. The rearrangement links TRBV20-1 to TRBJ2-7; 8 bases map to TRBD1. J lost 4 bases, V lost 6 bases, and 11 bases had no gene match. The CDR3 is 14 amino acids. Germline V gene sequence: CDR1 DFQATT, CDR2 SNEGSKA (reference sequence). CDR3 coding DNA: TGCAGTGCCACCTACCGGGACAGGATTTACGAGCAGTACTTC. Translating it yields CSATYRDRIYEQYF.

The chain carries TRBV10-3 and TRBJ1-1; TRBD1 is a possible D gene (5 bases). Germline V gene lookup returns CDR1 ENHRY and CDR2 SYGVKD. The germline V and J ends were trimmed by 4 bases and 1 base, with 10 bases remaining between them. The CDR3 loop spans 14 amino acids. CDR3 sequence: CAISVQGQNTEAFF. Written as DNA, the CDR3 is TGTGCCATCAGTGTTCAAGGACAGAACACTGAAGCTTTCTTT.

The DNA for the CDR3 is TGTGCCAGCAGCTCAACTAGCGGGAGGCCCCCCCAGTACTTC. Amino acid sequence: CASSSTSGRPPQYF. The chain has TRBV11-3 and TRBJ2-5; 12 nucleotides agree with TRBD2. This CDR3 has 14 amino acids. With 4 bases clipped from V and 9 bases from J, the junction kept 6 bases outside the gene matches. CDR1 and CDR2 (germline): SGHNT, YENEEA.

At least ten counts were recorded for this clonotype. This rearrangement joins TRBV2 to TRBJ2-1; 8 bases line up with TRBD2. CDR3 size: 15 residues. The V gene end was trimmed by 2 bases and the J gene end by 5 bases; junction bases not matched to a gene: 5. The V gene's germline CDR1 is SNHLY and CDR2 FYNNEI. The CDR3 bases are TGTGCCAGCAGTGAAAGAAGACTAGCGCACAATGAGCAGTTCTTC. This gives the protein CASSERRLAHNEQFF.

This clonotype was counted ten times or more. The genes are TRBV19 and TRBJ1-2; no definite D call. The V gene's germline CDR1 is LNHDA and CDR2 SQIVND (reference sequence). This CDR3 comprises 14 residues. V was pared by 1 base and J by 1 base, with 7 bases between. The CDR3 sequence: CASSIALNNYGYTF. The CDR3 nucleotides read TGTGCCAGTAGTATAGCCCTCAATAACTATGGCTACACCTTC.

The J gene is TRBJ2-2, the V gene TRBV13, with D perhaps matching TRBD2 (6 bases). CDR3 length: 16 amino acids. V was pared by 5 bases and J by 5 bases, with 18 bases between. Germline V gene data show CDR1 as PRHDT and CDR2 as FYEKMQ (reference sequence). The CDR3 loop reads CASSPEGTQITGELFF. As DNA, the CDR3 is TGTGCCAGCAGCCCGGAGGGGACCCAAATTACCGGGGAGCTGTTTTTT.

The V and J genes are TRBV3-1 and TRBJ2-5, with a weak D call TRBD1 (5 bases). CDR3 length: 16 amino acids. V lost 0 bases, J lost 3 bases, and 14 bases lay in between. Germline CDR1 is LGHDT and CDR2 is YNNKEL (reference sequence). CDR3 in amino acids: CASSQDLVRVEETQYF. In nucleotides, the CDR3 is TGTGCCAGCAGCCAAGATCTAGTCAGGGTGGAAGAGACCCAGTACTTC.